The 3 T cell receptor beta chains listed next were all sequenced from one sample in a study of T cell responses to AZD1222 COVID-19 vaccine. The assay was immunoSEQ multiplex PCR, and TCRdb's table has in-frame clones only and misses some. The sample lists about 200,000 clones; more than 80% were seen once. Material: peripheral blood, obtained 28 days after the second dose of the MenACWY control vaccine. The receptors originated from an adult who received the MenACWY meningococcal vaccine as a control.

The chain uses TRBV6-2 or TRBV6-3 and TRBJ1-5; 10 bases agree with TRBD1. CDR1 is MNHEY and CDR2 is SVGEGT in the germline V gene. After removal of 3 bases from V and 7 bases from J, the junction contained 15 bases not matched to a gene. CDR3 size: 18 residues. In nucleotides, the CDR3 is TGTGCCAGCAGTTATAGTCGACGGGACAGGGGTTCGGGCCAGCCCCAGCATTTT. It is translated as CASSYSRRDRGSGQPQHF.

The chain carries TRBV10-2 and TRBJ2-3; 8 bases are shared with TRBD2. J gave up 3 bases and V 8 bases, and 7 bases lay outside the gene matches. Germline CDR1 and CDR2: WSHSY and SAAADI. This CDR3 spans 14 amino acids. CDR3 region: CASEPGTRTDTQYF. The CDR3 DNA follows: TGCGCCAGCGAACCCGGGACTAGGACAGATACGCAGTATTTT.

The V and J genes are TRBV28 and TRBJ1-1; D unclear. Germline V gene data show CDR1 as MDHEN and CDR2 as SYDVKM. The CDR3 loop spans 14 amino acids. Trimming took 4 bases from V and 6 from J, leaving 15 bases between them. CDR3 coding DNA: TGTGCCAGCAGTTCCCCATCCAATTTGGCTGAAGCTTTCTTT. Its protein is CASSSPSNLAEAFF.